Listed below are T cell receptor beta chains from one sample, sequenced in a study of shared clonotypes between healthy human individuals. Method: immunoSEQ multiplex PCR; TCRdb's copy keeps in-frame clones and lacks some. The sample shows 2 million to 3 million clones, about 92% of them seen only once. The sequencing sample was made of naive CD4+ T cells sorted from blood. Receptors were obtained from a man younger than 35 in good health. The conserved cysteine and the conserved F or W are not part of the CDR3 here.

ATSRDPGQGMSPLH	TRBV15	TRBJ1-6	14
ASSLSRGRTEAF	TRBV28	TRBJ1-1	12
ASRHGLAGGSYNEQF	TRBV5-6	TRBJ2-1	15
ASSSPGGGTGGYT	TRBV5-4	TRBJ1-2	13
ASSDALGGNTIY	TRBV28	TRBJ1-3	12
ASSVGISYEQY	TRBV6-1	TRBJ2-7	11
ASSLDGSYGYT	TRBV5-1	TRBJ1-2	11
ASSRTGAEQY	TRBV6-5	TRBJ2-7	10
ASSSLGGGSEQY	TRBV11-2	TRBJ2-7	12
ASSLNSYQETQY	TRBV5-1	TRBJ2-5	12
ASRYGTGDTEAF	TRBV2	TRBJ1-1	12
ASSQDQRTDFTDTQY	TRBV14	TRBJ2-3	15
ASSLTTGLNEKLF	TRBV7-9	TRBJ1-4	13
ASRARVDNQPQH	TRBV2	TRBJ1-5	12
ASSLGGTGELF	TRBV5-4	TRBJ2-2	11
ASSLTGGTEAF	TRBV7-9	TRBJ1-1	11
ASSDLVTGGYGYT	TRBV25-1	TRBJ1-2	13
ASSLRGKETQY	TRBV11-2	TRBJ2-5	11
ASSLRSGDGYT	TRBV7-3	TRBJ1-2	11
AWREEVTAF	TRBV30	TRBJ1-1	9
ASSTPGQLFEQY	TRBV18	TRBJ2-7	12
AWSVTGVGANVLT	TRBV30	TRBJ2-6	13
ASIRAGGPQEQY	TRBV6-5	TRBJ2-7	12
ASSGSGVEQY	TRBV10-2	TRBJ2-7	10
ASSYSKASGYGYT	TRBV6-5	TRBJ1-2	13
ASSLERLVREQY	TRBV11-2	TRBJ2-7	12
AISEEQGAGEQY	TRBV10-3	TRBJ2-7	12
ASSRDASSGNTIY	TRBV6-4	TRBJ1-3	13
AISAGTTDTQY	TRBV10-3	TRBJ2-3	11
ASSEGTPSGNTIY	TRBV28	TRBJ1-3	13
ASSSGLAGGRIGELF	TRBV5-1	TRBJ2-2	15
ASSTGQGSGANVLT	TRBV5-8	TRBJ2-6	14
ASSQSTTEAF	TRBV11-2	TRBJ1-1	10
ASGKNRDLNRY	TRBV6-5	TRBJ2-5	11
ASSPGSGGYGYT	TRBV5-1	TRBJ1-2	12
ASSLGGSNQPQH	TRBV5-1	TRBJ1-5	12
ASSQVLQGTGYEQY	TRBV4-1	TRBJ2-7	14
ASSAPEGPTDTQY	TRBV5-1	TRBJ2-3	13
ASSSVTGGSYEQY	TRBV7-2	TRBJ2-7	13
ASGLVVETQY	TRBV12-5	TRBJ2-5	10
AGQGEDEKLF	TRBV2	TRBJ1-4	10
ASSSPTSGRGTDTQY	TRBV5-4	TRBJ2-3	15